The 26 T cell receptor beta chains below all came from one sample that was sequenced in a study of shared clonotypes between healthy human individuals. Clones were sequenced by immunoSEQ multiplex PCR, and TCRdb holds only the in-frame ones, with some missing. The sample lists under 1 million clones, about 96% seen once, with 0.2% to 0.25% in the top ten. Naive CD8 cells lacked CD45RO, underwent positive selection for CCR7 and left out terminally differentiated effector memory CD45RA+ cells. Input material: naive CD8+ T cells sorted from blood. These receptors came from a man aged 25 to 40 in good health.

V usage is TRBV5-4 and J usage is TRBJ2-1; 8 bases line up with TRBD2. The ends lost 4 bases at V and 5 bases at J; junction bases unmatched: 11. CDR3 size: 16 residues. Per germline, CDR1 SGHNT and CDR2 YYREEE (reference sequence). The CDR3 spells CASSGGSGSGDNEQFF. Written as DNA, the CDR3 is TGTGCCAGCAGCGGGGGGAGCGGGAGTGGGGACAATGAGCAGTTCTTC. The complete variable domain, with remaining parts taken from reference TRBV5-4 and TRBJ2-1, reads ETGVTQSPTHLIKTRGQQVTLRCSSQSGHNTVSWYQQALGQGPQFIFQYYREEENGRGNFPPRFSGLQFPNYSSELNVNALELDDSALYLCASSGGSGSGDNEQFFGPGTRLTVL.

The rearrangement links TRBV7-9 to TRBJ2-7, with D perhaps matching TRBD1 or TRBD2 (5 bases each). CDR1 is SEHNR and CDR2 is FQNEAQ in the germline V gene (reference sequence). The germline V and J ends were trimmed by 5 bases and 6 bases, with 17 bases remaining between them. This CDR3 comprises 14 residues. CDR3 sequence: CASSLRDRLGEQYF. As DNA, the CDR3 is TGTGCCAGCAGCCTCAGGGACCGGCTGGGCGAGCAGTACTTC. Combining the CDR3 with reference TRBV7-9 and TRBJ2-7 gives the whole variable domain DTGVSQNPRHKITKRGQNVTFRCDPISEHNRLYWYRQTLGQGPEFLTYFQNEAQLEKSRLLSDRFSAERPKGSFSTLEIQRTEQGDSAMYLCASSLRDRLGEQYFGPGTRLTVT.

Comments on this clone: Other DNA sequences in the same sample also yield this CDR3. The chain has TRBV9 and TRBJ2-1; D may be TRBD2 (6 bases). CDR3 length: 13 amino acids. V was trimmed by 0 bases and J by 9 bases, leaving 10 bases between them. Looked up from germline, CDR1 is SGDLS and CDR2 is YYNGEE. DNA for the CDR3: TGTGCCAGCAGCGTAGGAGGAGGGAGTGAGCAGTTCTTC. Translation gives CASSVGGGSEQFF.

For this clone: In the same sample, other DNA sequences code for this CDR3. The chain is built from TRBV27 and TRBJ2-1; the match to TRBD2 covers 9 bases. Per the germline V gene, CDR1 is MNHEY and CDR2 is SMNVEV (reference sequence). This CDR3 region has 15 residues. V was clipped by 3 bases and J by 4 bases; unmatched bases: 4. The CDR3 loop reads CASSLGSGRYNEQFF. In nucleotides, the CDR3 is TGTGCCAGCAGTTTGGGTAGCGGGAGATACAATGAGCAGTTCTTC.

The rearrangement uses TRBV7-8 and TRBJ2-2; weak D call: TRBD1 (6 bases). The V and J ends lost 1 base and 0 bases respectively, with 6 bases between them. CDR3 length: 15 amino acids. Germline CDR1 reads SGHVS; CDR2 reads FQNEAQ. CDR3 protein: CASSLGGPNTGELFF. CDR3 nucleotides: TGTGCCAGCAGCTTAGGGGGGCCGAACACCGGGGAGCTGTTTTTT.

The V and J genes are TRBV10-2 and TRBJ1-1; no firm D call. V lost 6 bases, J lost 0 bases, and 11 bases lay in between. Germline assignment: CDR1 WSHSY and CDR2 SAAADI. The CDR3 has 14 residues. As DNA, the CDR3 is TGCGCCAGCAGCTTCTACTCAATGAACACTGAAGCTTTCTTT. It yields the protein CASSFYSMNTEAFF.

The CDR3 coding sequence is TGTGCCTGGAGACAGGGGGCAGGCACAGATACGCAGTATTTT. This encodes CAWRQGAGTDTQYF. V is TRBV30 and J is TRBJ2-3, with 9 bases fitting TRBD1. This CDR3 region has 14 residues. Per germline, CDR1 GTSNPN and CDR2 SVGIG (reference sequence). Losses at the gene ends were 3 bases for V and 1 base for J; bases not matched to a gene: 2.

This chain joins TRBV14 and TRBJ1-1; tentative D call: TRBD1 (6 bases). The CDR3 is 15 residues long. Germline CDR1 SGHDN, CDR2 FVKESK. V lost 1 base, J lost 0 bases, and 9 bases lay in between. CDR3 loop: CASSQVQGMNTEAFF. CDR3 nucleotide sequence: TGTGCCAGCAGCCAAGTGCAGGGGATGAACACTGAAGCTTTCTTT.

This chain links TRBV7-9 with TRBJ1-5, with D perhaps matching TRBD1 (5 bases). The CDR3 extends over 17 amino acids. Germline lookup yields CDR1 SEHNR and CDR2 FQNEAQ (reference sequence). Between the trimmed V and J ends, which lost 5 bases and 0 bases, there was a span of 17 bases. CDR3 residues: CASSPNGAGNSNQPQHF. CDR3 DNA sequence: TGTGCCAGCAGCCCCAACGGGGCAGGGAATAGCAATCAGCCCCAGCATTTT.

The chain employs TRBV7-9 and TRBJ2-7, with D perhaps matching TRBD1 (8 bases). The CDR3 spans 16 residues. Germline CDR1 reads SEHNR; CDR2 reads FQNEAQ (reference sequence). Trimming cost V 2 bases and J 2 bases, with 16 bases left between them. The CDR3 nucleotides read TGTGCCAGCAGCTTACCCTCTACAGGGGGGGCCTACGAGCAGTACTTC. It yields the protein CASSLPSTGGAYEQYF.

The chain uses TRBV7-6 and TRBJ2-2; D gene unclear. The CDR3 is 14 amino acids. The V end was cut by 1 base, the J end by 6 bases, with 9 bases between. Germline lookup yields CDR1 SGHVS and CDR2 FNYEAQ. CDR3 sequence (DNA): TGTGCCAGCAGCTTAGTTGGCGGAGCCGGGGAGCTGTTTTTT. It specifies CASSLVGGAGELFF.

The rearrangement uses TRBV29-1 and TRBJ2-1; D may be TRBD2 (5 bases). The CDR3 length is 14 residues. Germline CDR1 SQVTM, CDR2 ANQGSEA. V was cut by 4 bases and J by 2 bases, with 12 bases left in between. CDR3 nucleotide sequence: TGCAGCGTTGTGTTGGGTAGCGCCTACAATGAGCAGTTCTTC. Its translation is CSVVLGSAYNEQFF.

Worth noting for this clone: Different DNA sequences within this sample yield the same CDR3. The V gene is TRBV19, the J gene TRBJ2-7; TRBD2 matches at 12 bases. Per germline, CDR1 LNHDA and CDR2 SQIVND (reference sequence). The V and J ends lost 5 bases and 4 bases, in that order; junction bases with no gene match: 3. The CDR3 consists of 14 residues. Written as DNA, the CDR3 is TGTGCCAGTAGTGCCGGGACTAGCGGGTACGAGCAGTACTTC. Its translation is CASSAGTSGYEQYF.

A single count supports this clone. The gene calls are TRBV14 and TRBJ1-2; D is uncertain. The CDR3 contains 13 residues. Germline V gene lookup returns CDR1 SGHDN and CDR2 FVKESK. V was cut by 1 base and J by 8 bases, with 11 bases left in between. Here the CDR3 DNA reads TGTGCCAGCAGCCAAGGGGTTACGGGAGGCTACACCTTC. Translated, it gives CASSQGVTGGYTF. Full variable domain (missing parts from reference TRBV14 and TRBJ1-2): EAGVTQFPSHSVIEKGQTVTLRCDPISGHDNLYWYRRVMGKEIKFLLHFVKESKQDESGMPNNRFLAERTGGTYSTLKVQPAELEDSGVYFCASSQGVTGGYTFGSGTRLTVV.

The chain carries TRBV13 and TRBJ2-3; 9 bases fit TRBD1. V lost 0 bases to trimming and J lost 5 bases; unmatched junction nucleotides: 3. CDR1 PRHDT and CDR2 FYEKMQ come from the germline V gene (reference sequence). The CDR3 sequence is 15 residues long. CDR3 DNA sequence: TGTGCCAGCAGCTTAGGACAGGGGGCAATAGATACGCAGTATTTT. Protein: CASSLGQGAIDTQYF.

This clone was detected only a few times. The rearrangement uses TRBV25-1 and TRBJ2-1; either TRBD1 or TRBD2 may fit D (5 bases each). Trimming cost V 3 bases and J 8 bases, with 8 bases left between them. Germline CDR1 reads MGHDK; CDR2 reads SYGVNS. CDR3 size: 12 residues. Written as DNA, the CDR3 is TGTGCCAGCAGTGATTGGGACGATGAGCAGTTCTTC. This sequence encodes CASSDWDDEQFF. The full variable domain, rest sourced from reference TRBV25-1 and TRBJ2-1, is EADIYQTPRYLVIGTGKKITLECSQTMGHDKMYWYQQDPGMELHLIHYSYGVNSTEKGDLSSESTVSRIRTEHFPLTLESARPSHTSQYLCASSDWDDEQFFGPGTRLTVL.

J is TRBJ2-7 and V is TRBV6-5; D unclear. The ends were cut back, 8 bases at V and 5 bases at J, with 19 bases in the middle. The germline CDR1 and CDR2 sequences are MNHEY and SVGAGI. This CDR3 has 14 residues. CDR3 coding DNA: TGTGCCAGCCAGACTTCCCCGGAGAACAACGAGCAGTACTTC. Amino acids: CASQTSPENNEQYF.

The V call is TRBV28, the J call TRBJ2-7; the D is unclear. The CDR3 loop spans 14 amino acids. The V end was cut by 4 bases, the J end by 0 bases, with 10 bases between. CDR1 is MDHEN, CDR2 SYDVKM, per germline. CDR3 bases: TGTGCCAGCAGTTCCCCGTCGGGCTCCTACGAGCAGTACTTC. Translation gives CASSSPSGSYEQYF.

The chain couples TRBV4-1 to TRBJ2-2; 10 positions agree with TRBD2. V shed 0 bases and J 4 bases; nucleotides not matched to a gene: 11. Looked up from germline, CDR1 is MGHRA and CDR2 is YSYEKL. CDR3 length equals 19 residues. For the CDR3, the DNA is TGCGCCAGCAGCCAAGACTGGCTAGCGGGAGCGGAGGCCACCGGGGAGCTGTTTTTT. Its translation is CASSQDWLAGAEATGELFF.

The genes are TRBV4-1 and TRBJ2-6, with D perhaps matching TRBD1 (6 bases). The ends were cut back, 4 bases at V and 2 bases at J, with 9 bases in the middle. The germline V gene encodes CDR1 MGHRA and CDR2 YSYEKL. CDR3 length: 15 residues. In nucleotides, the CDR3 is TGCGCCAGCAGCCCAGGGGTTGCTGGGGCCAACGTCCTGACTTTC. This codes for CASSPGVAGANVLTF.

A word on this clone: Other DNA sequences in this sample translate to the same CDR3. This sequence joins TRBV7-9 and TRBJ2-7; D is undetermined. Per the germline V gene, CDR1 is SEHNR and CDR2 is FQNEAQ (reference sequence). Trimming stripped 0 bases from V and 5 bases from J, with 5 bases between. The length of the CDR3 is 12 residues. The CDR3 loop is CASSLAPNEQYF. CDR3 DNA sequence: TGTGCCAGCAGCTTAGCGCCCAACGAGCAGTACTTC.

The CDR3 loop reads CASSAEGFVEKLFF. CDR3 sequence (DNA): TGTGCCAGCAGTGCCGAAGGATTCGTGGAAAAACTGTTTTTT. This sequence joins TRBV2 and TRBJ1-4; D gene ambiguous. V was cut by 4 bases and J by 8 bases, with 14 bases left in between. Germline CDR1 is SNHLY and CDR2 is FYNNEI. This CDR3 is built from 14 residues.

This clone was recorded only once. The rearrangement links TRBV9 to TRBJ2-4; TRBD1 is a possible D gene (5 bases). The V and J ends lost 0 bases and 7 bases respectively, with 11 bases between them. This CDR3 has 14 residues. Germline loops: CDR1 SGDLS, CDR2 YYNGEE. The CDR3 protein is CASSVEAGWNIQYF. In DNA form, the CDR3 reads TGTGCCAGCAGCGTAGAGGCAGGGTGGAACATTCAGTACTTC.

The chain is built from TRBV7-9 and TRBJ2-7, with D possibly being TRBD2 (7 bases). The CDR3 length is 15 residues. Trimming cost V 4 bases and J 3 bases, with 16 bases left between them. Per the germline V gene, CDR1 is SEHNR and CDR2 is FQNEAQ (reference sequence). This CDR3 is CASSSAGAPYYEQYF. The CDR3 DNA is TGTGCCAGCAGCTCCGCGGGGGCTCCATACTACGAGCAGTACTTC.

This chain uses TRBV9 with TRBJ1-2; D possibly corresponds to TRBD1 (6 bases). The CDR3 totals 13 residues. Germline assignment: CDR1 SGDLS and CDR2 YYNGEE. V lost 3 bases and J 12 bases, leaving 18 bases between the germline ends. The CDR3 DNA sequence: TGTGCCAGCAGCGGCCGACAGGATCGGGGACACACCTTC. This encodes CASSGRQDRGHTF.

This chain joins TRBV6-1 and TRBJ1-2; D unresolved. The V and J ends lost 10 bases and 8 bases respectively, with 17 bases between them. The CDR3 loop spans 12 amino acids. Per germline, CDR1 MNHNS and CDR2 SASEGT. The CDR3 DNA reads as TGTGCCATCGCAGTACTTCCGAACGGCTACACCTTC. Protein sequence: CAIAVLPNGYTF.